This T cell receptor (beta chain) originates from a study of T cells in Graves' hyperthyroidism and ophthalmopathy. RNA transcripts provided the source from which TCR beta CDR3 regions were amplified. The TCR CDR3 was amplified in a first-round RT-PCR using the HTBI primer set. TCRdb reprocessed the multiplex PCR reads via MiXCR and lists one record per CDR3 protein. This repertoire shows about 400,000 distinct CDR3 sequences, about 14% found once; its top ten account for 15% to 20%. With 4 bases clipped from V and 5 bases from J, the junction kept 8 bases outside the gene matches. Germline lookup yields CDR1 ENHRY and CDR2 SYGVKD. This CDR3 has 15 residues. This clonotype was counted a few times.

The receptor comes from a woman aged 25 to 39 with Graves' ophthalmopathy. The sample comprised blood. The chain combines TRBV10-3 with TRBJ2-7; 10 bases are a match to TRBD1. CDR3 nucleotide sequence: TGTGCCATCAGTGCGAGACAGGGGGCGTTCCACGAGCAGTACTTC. The encoded protein is CAISARQGAFHEQYF.